This T cell receptor beta chain was observed in a study of shared clonotypes between healthy human individuals. Generated by immunoSEQ multiplex PCR, the TCRdb table keeps only in-frame clones and is missing some. The sample gives 550,000 to 800,000 clones, around 67% of which show up once; under 2% is in the top ten. The split of CD4+ cells yielded CD45RA+ naive and CD45RA-negative memory subsets. Germline trimming cut 2 bases from V and 6 bases from J; bases unmatched to any gene: 7. CDR1 is MDHEN, CDR2 SYDVKM, per germline. This CDR3 spans 15 amino acids. The sequence was collected from a woman in her twenties or thirties in good health. The chain links TRBV28 to TRBJ2-5; 9 bases map to TRBD2. The sequencing input was memory CD4+ T cells sorted from blood. Subset defined: CD45RA-negative fraction. The CDR3 sequence is CASSLGGAGGKTQYF. The CDR3 coding sequence is TGTGCCAGCAGTTTAGGCGGAGCGGGAGGAAAGACCCAGTACTTC. The full variable domain, rest sourced from reference TRBV28 and TRBJ2-5, is DVKVTQSSRYLVKRTGEKVFLECVQDMDHENMFWYRQDPGLGLRLIYFSYDVKMKEKGDIPEGYSVSREKKERFSLILESASTNQTSMYLCASSLGGAGGKTQYFGPGTRLLVL.